This TCR beta chain was recorded in a study of shared clonotypes between healthy human individuals. This CDR3 is built from 18 residues. Trimming removed 2 bases from V and 5 bases from J; junction bases left unmatched: 15. CDR1 and CDR2 from the germline V gene are MNHNS and SASEGT. Clones were read by immunoSEQ multiplex PCR, and TCRdb kept only the in-frame ones, dropping some. The sample lists about 1 million clones, approximately 76% occurring once. On this clone: Its antigen is still unknown.

Study outcomes and limitations: On the whole, naive subsets had larger estimated richness than memory subsets had.

The sequence derives from a man younger than 30 in good health. This chain links TRBV6-1 with TRBJ2-7, with 10 nucleotides matching TRBD1. The sample comprised memory CD4+ T cells sorted from blood. Indicated subset: CD45RA-negative fraction. CDR3 loop: CASSERSRSTGGYDEQYF. As DNA, the CDR3 is TGTGCCAGCAGTGAACGTAGTCGTTCGACAGGGGGCTACGACGAGCAGTACTTC.